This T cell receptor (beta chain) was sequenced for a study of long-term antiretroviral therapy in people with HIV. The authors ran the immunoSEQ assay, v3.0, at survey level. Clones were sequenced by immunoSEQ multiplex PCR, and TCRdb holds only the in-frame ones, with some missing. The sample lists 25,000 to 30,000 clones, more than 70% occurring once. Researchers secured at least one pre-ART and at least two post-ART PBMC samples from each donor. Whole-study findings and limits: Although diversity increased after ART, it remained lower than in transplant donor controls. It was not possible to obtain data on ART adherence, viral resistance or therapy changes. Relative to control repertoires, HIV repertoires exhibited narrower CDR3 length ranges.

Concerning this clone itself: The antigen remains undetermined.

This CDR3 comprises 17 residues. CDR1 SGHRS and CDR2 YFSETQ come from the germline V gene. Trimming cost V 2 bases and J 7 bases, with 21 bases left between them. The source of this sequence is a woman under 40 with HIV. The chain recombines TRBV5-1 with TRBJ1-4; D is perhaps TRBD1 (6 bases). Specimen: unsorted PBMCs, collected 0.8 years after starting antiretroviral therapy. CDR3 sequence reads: CASSFRARGGEREKLFF. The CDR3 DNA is TGCGCCAGCAGCTTTAGGGCGAGGGGGGGCGAGCGTGAAAAACTGTTTTTT.